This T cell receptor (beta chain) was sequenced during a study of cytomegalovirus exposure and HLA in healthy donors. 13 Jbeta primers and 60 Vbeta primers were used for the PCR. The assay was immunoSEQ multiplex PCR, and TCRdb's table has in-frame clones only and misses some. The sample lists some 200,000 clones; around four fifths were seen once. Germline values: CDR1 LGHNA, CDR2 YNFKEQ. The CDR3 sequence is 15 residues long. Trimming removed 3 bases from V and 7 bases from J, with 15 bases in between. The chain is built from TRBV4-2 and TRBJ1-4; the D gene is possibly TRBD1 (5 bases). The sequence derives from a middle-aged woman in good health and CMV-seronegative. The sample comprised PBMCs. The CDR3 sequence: CASSHQTGEGEKLFF. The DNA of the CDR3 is TGTGCCAGCAGCCACCAAACGGGGGAGGGTGAAAAACTGTTTTTT.